This TCR beta chain was found in a study of T cell repertoires in cytomegalovirus infection. TCRdb passed the reads through MiXCR, listing each CDR3 protein once. Of roughly 150,000 distinct CDR3 sequences in the sample, around 20% are singletons; the top ten hold roughly 9.8%. V lost 1 base to trimming and J lost 7 bases, with 8 bases between them. In germline, CDR1 is SGHVT, CDR2 SQSDAQ. The CDR3 is 12 amino acids. The source of this sequence is a human donor in good health (CMV status not recorded). Some clones in this sample may be carry-over from other donors' samples. Sequencing input: PBMCs. The chain has TRBV7-4 and TRBJ2-7; perhaps TRBD1 as D (5 bases). The CDR3 DNA is TGTGCCAGCAGCTTAGGAGACAGAGAGCAGTACTTC. Residues: CASSLGDREQYF.